Listed here are 8 T cell receptor beta chains from one sample, sequenced in a study of tumor T cells in aggressive B-cell lymphoma. Method: immunoSEQ multiplex PCR; TCRdb's copy keeps in-frame clones and lacks some. This sample has 400 to 600 clones, with 87% found just once. Input material: tumor tissue. Receptor source: an adult with diffuse large B cell lymphoma.

The chain carries TRBV11-2 and TRBJ2-5, with 10 positions matching TRBD2. The CDR3 contains 13 residues. V lost 5 bases and J lost 5; bases outside the gene matches: 2. The germline CDR1 and CDR2 sequences are SGHAT and FQNNGV. CDR3 sequence reads: CASSGTSAETQYF. CDR3 nucleotides: TGTGCCAGCAGCGGGACTAGCGCTGAGACCCAGTACTTC.

J is TRBJ1-1 and V is TRBV30; tentative D call: TRBD1 (5 bases). Germline CDR1 GTSNPN, CDR2 SVGIG (reference sequence). Deletions cut 3 bases from V and 4 bases from J, with 6 bases between. The CDR3 length is 11 residues. CDR3 in amino acids: CAWRQGTEAFF. For the CDR3, the DNA is TGTGCCTGGAGGCAGGGCACTGAAGCTTTCTTT. Full variable domain (remainder filled in from reference TRBV30 and TRBJ1-1): SQTIHQWPATLVQPVGSPLSLECTVEGTSNPNLYWYRQAAGRGLQLLFYSVGIGQISSEVPQNLSASRPQDRQFILSSKKLLLSDSGFYLCAWRQGTEAFFGQGTRLTVV.

The rearrangement links TRBV25-1 to TRBJ2-1, with D possibly being TRBD2 (6 bases). The V gene's germline CDR1 is MGHDK and CDR2 SYGVNS. V lost 6 bases and J lost 4, with 7 bases in between. This CDR3 spans 12 amino acids. The CDR3 coding sequence is TGTGCCAGCAGGGGGGGTTACAATGAGCAGTTCTTC. Translated: CASRGGYNEQFF.

The chain is built from TRBV5-1 and TRBJ2-2, with TRBD2 as a possible D gene (5 bases). Germline V gives CDR1 SGHRS, CDR2 YFSETQ. Trimming shortened V by 7 bases and J by 5 bases, and 12 bases separated the two germline ends. This CDR3 region has 13 residues. The CDR3 sequence: CASGEPGTGELFF. CDR3 nucleotides: TGCGCCAGCGGCGAGCCGGGAACCGGGGAGCTGTTTTTT.

V and J are TRBV28 and TRBJ1-1; D unresolved. Trimming took off 3 bases at V and 1 base at J, with 6 bases between the two ends. Germline CDR1 and CDR2: MDHEN and SYDVKM. The CDR3 loop spans 13 amino acids. CDR3 sequence reads: CASSLYKNTEAFF. CDR3 nucleotide sequence: TGTGCCAGCAGTTTGTACAAGAACACTGAAGCTTTCTTT.

The chain employs TRBV7-2 and TRBJ2-3, with D hard to call. Germline CDR1 is SGHTA and CDR2 is FQGNSA. This CDR3 is built from 15 residues. V was cut by 2 bases and J by 0 bases, with 9 bases left in between. CDR3 sequence reads: CASSLMGLSTDTQYF. The CDR3 DNA is TGTGCCAGCAGCTTAATGGGCCTGAGCACAGATACGCAGTATTTT.

This CDR3 reads CASSLFGTGETYEQYF. As DNA, the CDR3 is TGTGCCAGCAGTTTATTCGGGACAGGAGAGACCTACGAGCAGTACTTC. This rearrangement joins TRBV28 to TRBJ2-7; 8 bases are a match to TRBD1. The trim removed 1 base at V and 2 bases at J, leaving 7 bases unmatched. CDR3 length: 16 residues. Germline V gene data show CDR1 as MDHEN and CDR2 as SYDVKM.

V is TRBV30 and J is TRBJ2-2, with a weak D call TRBD2 (6 bases). CDR1 is GTSNPN and CDR2 is SVGIG in the germline V gene (reference sequence). The CDR3 contains 13 residues. V lost 0 bases, J lost 8 bases, and 10 bases lay in between. CDR3 protein: CAWSVLGTGELFF. CDR3 bases: TGTGCCTGGAGTGTACTGGGGACTGGGGAGCTGTTTTTT.